This is a list of T cell receptor beta chains from one sample in a study of shared T cell receptors in the human thymus. This table comes from immunoSEQ multiplex PCR, and its TCRdb copy is limited to in-frame clones, with some not included. The data hold about 710,000 clones, with more than 75% observed a single time. These sequences were also reported in another study, on human thymus T cells.

Sequences were obtained from thymocytes. All receptors derive from a boy younger than two with a congenital heart defect. Both conserved end residues are part of each CDR3. Each record gives: J gene, clone size, D gene, V gene, CDR3 DNA, CDR3 protein. A D gene is named only where the DNA matches it firmly. The listing skips clone size in some rows; elsewhere it reads once, few, many or a size class.

TRBJ2-1 | . | TRBD2 | TRBV27 | TGTGCCAGCAGTTTATCAGATGAGCGGGGGGATGTTAGTGAGCAGTTCTTC | CASSLSDERGDVSEQFF
TRBJ1-1 | . | . | TRBV6-5 | TGTGCCAGCAGTTACTCCAGGGTCTCTGAAGCTTTCTTT | CASSYSRVSEAFF
TRBJ1-2 | . | TRBD1 | TRBV11-2 | TGTGCCAGCAGCGGAGGTCGGGACAGCCTCGCCTACGGCTACACCTTC | CASSGGRDSLAYGYTF
TRBJ1-1 | . | . | TRBV2 | TGTGCCAGCAGTCGGTCAGGGTGGGACACTGAAGCTTTCTTT | CASSRSGWDTEAFF
TRBJ2-1 | few | . | TRBV19 | TGTGCCAGTAGGTCAGGGACAAGGGTTTACAATGAGCAGTTCTTC | CASRSGTRVYNEQFF
TRBJ1-6 | . | . | TRBV7-9 | TGTGCCAGCAGCTTGTCGGGACAAACCTATAATTCACCCCTCCACTTT | CASSLSGQTYNSPLHF
TRBJ1-1 | . | . | TRBV10-2 | TGCGCCAGCGGGTACCGACAGGCTACGATAGGTCGCAGAGGGAACACTGAAGCTTTCTTT | CASGYRQATIGRRGNTEAFF
TRBJ2-3 | . | . | TRBV9 | TGTGCCAGCAGCGTAGAAGCGGAGGACACAGATACGCAGTATTTT | CASSVEAEDTDTQYF
TRBJ2-7 | . | . | TRBV5-6 | TGTGCCAGCAGCTTGGCAGATACGGAGTGGCAGTACTTC | CASSLADTEWQYF
TRBJ2-3 | . | TRBD1 | TRBV2 | TGTGCCAGCAGTGAAGAAACGGGACAGGGGAAGTATTTT | CASSEETGQGKYF
TRBJ1-5 | . | . | TRBV7-9 | TGTGCCAGCAGCTTAGGGCAGGGCCGTTCAGGGCCCCAGCATTTT | CASSLGQGRSGPQHF
TRBJ2-7 | . | TRBD1 | TRBV4-3 | TGCGCCAGCAGCCAAGATAAGGGGGCGCGGGACGAGCAGTACTTC | CASSQDKGARDEQYF
TRBJ2-7 | . | TRBD1 | TRBV5-4 | TGTGCCAGCAGCTTCGGACAGGGGAGCGAGCAGTACTTC | CASSFGQGSEQYF
TRBJ2-1 | . | TRBD2 | TRBV4-3 | TGCGCCAGCAGCTGTGACCCGGGACTAGCGGATAGGAATGAGCAGTTCTTC | CASSCDPGLADRNEQFF
TRBJ2-1 | . | TRBD1 | TRBV28 | TGTGCCAGCAGTTTTGTGAAGGGACAGGGCTACAATGAGCAGTTCTTC | CASSFVKGQGYNEQFF
TRBJ2-7 | . | . | TRBV5-6 | TGTGCCAGCCGACTCCGAGGTGCGGACTACGAGCAGTACTTC | CASRLRGADYEQYF
TRBJ2-2 | few | TRBD1 | TRBV28 | TGTGCCAGCAGTCCGACAGGGTGGGACACCGGGGAGCTGTTTTTT | CASSPTGWDTGELFF
TRBJ2-7 | . | . | TRBV5-4 | TGTGCCAGCAGCTTGGACAGTCTGGAGCAGTACTTC | CASSLDSLEQYF
TRBJ2-5 | . | . | TRBV25-1 | TGTGCCAGCACCCCGGACAGTAGACGGTGGGAGACCCAGTACTTC | CASTPDSRRWETQYF
TRBJ1-2 | . | TRBD1 | TRBV4-3 | TGCGCCAGCAGCCAAGTCGGCGGGACAGGGGCTAGTTACTATGGCTACACCTTC | CASSQVGGTGASYYGYTF
TRBJ1-2 | . | . | TRBV6-1 | TGTGCTCACGCGGGGGTGAGAGACTATGGCTACACCTTC | CAHAGVRDYGYTF
TRBJ2-7 | . | . | TRBV7-2 | TGTGCCAGCAGCTCGCGGGACTCCACCTACGAGCAGTACTTC | CASSSRDSTYEQYF
TRBJ2-1 | . | TRBD2 | TRBV5-1 | TGCGCCACGAAACTAGCGGGAGGGCCGAGCTCCTACAATGAGCAGTTCTTC | CATKLAGGPSSYNEQFF
TRBJ2-7 | . | TRBD1 | TRBV15 | TGTGCCACCAGCACCCGACAGGGGTACGAGCAGTACTTC | CATSTRQGYEQYF
TRBJ2-1 | . | . | TRBV4-1 | TGCGCCAGCAGCCAAAGGGGAGCGGCGGGAATTTCCTACAATGAGCAGTTCTTC | CASSQRGAAGISYNEQFF
TRBJ2-7 | . | TRBD1 | TRBV14 | TGCCCCGGGGTGGACAGGCGATCCTACGAGCAGTACTTC | CPGVDRRSYEQYF
TRBJ2-2 | . | TRBD2 | TRBV11-2 | TGTGCCAGCAGCTTAGCGGGGAGGGGGAACACCGGGGAGCTGTTTTTT | CASSLAGRGNTGELFF
TRBJ1-4 | . | TRBD1 | TRBV7-8 | TGTGCCAGTGCGGGACAGTATGAAAAACTGTTTTTT | CASAGQYEKLFF
TRBJ2-6 | . | TRBD1 | TRBV19 | TGTGCCAGTAGTATAGGGGGTGACAGGGGGCGTTTTGGGGCCAACGTCCTGACTTTC | CASSIGGDRGRFGANVLTF
TRBJ2-7 | . | . | TRBV4-3 | TGCGCCAGCAGCCAAGTCCTGAGGTACCAGGGTGCCTACGAGCAGTACTTC | CASSQVLRYQGAYEQYF
TRBJ1-1 | . | . | TRBV9 | TGTGCCAGCAGCGTAGGATTGGGACACTTTGAAGCTTTCTTT | CASSVGLGHFEAFF
TRBJ2-1 | . | TRBD2 | TRBV11-2 | TGTGCCAGCAGCACAGACCCTAGCCGACGGGGGGGGAACAATGAGCAGTTCTTC | CASSTDPSRRGGNNEQFF
TRBJ2-5 | . | . | TRBV6-5 | TGTGCCAGCAGTACAGAACGTCGTGAGACCCAGTACTTC | CASSTERRETQYF
TRBJ2-3 | . | TRBD2 | TRBV7-8 | TGTGCCAGCAGACCCCGGGACACGGAAACGCGGGGGGTTTCTTTAGATACGCAGTATTTT | CASRPRDTETRGVSLDTQYF
TRBJ2-1 | . | TRBD2 | TRBV7-2 | TGTGCCAGCAGCTTACGGGGGGACTCCTACAATGAGCAGTTCTTC | CASSLRGDSYNEQFF
TRBJ1-2 | . | . | TRBV19 | TGTGCCAGTAGTATGAGTTCGGGGTTCTTCGACTATGGCTACACCTTC | CASSMSSGFFDYGYTF
TRBJ1-3 | few | TRBD1 | TRBV5-4 | TGTGCCAGCAGCCGTAGGGACAGGCCTGGAAACACCATATATTTT | CASSRRDRPGNTIYF
TRBJ2-3 | . | . | TRBV27 | TGTGCCAGCAGATCCCCGCCGCCCGCAGTTACGCAGTATTTT | CASRSPPPAVTQYF
TRBJ2-1 | . | TRBD2 | TRBV27 | TGTGCCAGCAGTTTATGGGGGACTAGCGGCTACAATGAGCAGTTCTTC | CASSLWGTSGYNEQFF
TRBJ2-3 | . | . | TRBV14 | TGTGCCAGCAGAGGACACACCATCACAGATACGCAGTATTTT | CASRGHTITDTQYF
TRBJ2-2 | . | TRBD2 | TRBV7-6 | TGTGCCAGCAGCCCGAGGCTAGCGGGGGGCCTCGAGGGCACCGGGGAGCTGTTTTTT | CASSPRLAGGLEGTGELFF
TRBJ1-5 | . | . | TRBV4-3 | TGCGCCAGCAGCCAAGATTTGACAGGCCTCTTTGGCGATCAGCCCCAGCATTTT | CASSQDLTGLFGDQPQHF
TRBJ2-2 | . | . | TRBV7-6 | TGTGCCAGCAGCGCCATGCGCAGGACGAACACCGGGGAGCTGTTTTTT | CASSAMRRTNTGELFF
TRBJ2-4 | few | . | TRBV6-5 | TGTGCCAGCAGTTACCGGGGGGCCAAAAACATTCAGTACTTC | CASSYRGAKNIQYF
TRBJ2-3 | once | TRBD2 | TRBV5-1 | TGCGCCAGCAGCGTCTTTAGCGGGGGATCAACAAGCACAGATACGCAGTATTTT | CASSVFSGGSTSTDTQYF
TRBJ1-4 | . | . | TRBV4-3 | TGCGCCAGCAGCCCAGACCGATCAGGGAAGACTAATGAAAAACTGTTTTTT | CASSPDRSGKTNEKLFF
TRBJ2-5 | . | . | TRBV6-5 | TGTGCCAGCAGTTACGCAGGGGAAGAGACCCAGTACTTC | CASSYAGEETQYF
TRBJ1-6 | once | . | TRBV21-1 | TGTGCCAGCAGCTGCTTTATTGGGACAGCGAATAATTCACCCCTCCACTTT | CASSCFIGTANNSPLHF
TRBJ1-6 | once | TRBD1 | TRBV4-3 | TGCGCCAGCAGCAGGGACAGGGGGCTATTTAATTCACCCCTCCACTTT | CASSRDRGLFNSPLHF
TRBJ1-1 | few | . | TRBV6-4 | TGTGCCAGCACGGGGGGGTTGAACCCTGAAGCTTTCTTT | CASTGGLNPEAFF
TRBJ2-3 | . | . | TRBV7-9 | TGTGCCAGCAGCTCCTCGGGGGACAGCACAGATACGCAGTATTTT | CASSSSGDSTDTQYF
TRBJ2-2 | . | . | TRBV5-6 | TGTGCCAGCAGCCCCGTAGTTACCGGGGAGCTGTTTTTT | CASSPVVTGELFF
TRBJ1-1 | . | . | TRBV7-9 | TGTGCCAGCAGCTCCACCCTTATCGGAGATCGGGCTTTCTTT | CASSSTLIGDRAFF
TRBJ2-7 | . | . | TRBV14 | TGTGCCAGCAGCCACTTCCGGGACACTTCCTACGAGCAGTACTTC | CASSHFRDTSYEQYF